The following is a T cell receptor beta chain sequence with its context. The CDR3 runs to 16 residues. Germline V CDR1 and CDR2: MDHEN, SYDVKM. V lost 2 bases to trimming and J lost 2 bases, with 15 bases between them. The data were obtained in a study of cytomegalovirus exposure and HLA in healthy donors. PCR involved 60 Vbeta and 13 Jbeta primers. Sequenced by immunoSEQ multiplex PCR; TCRdb stores in-frame clones only, minus some. This table has approximately 120,000 clones, around 80% appearing once. The J gene is TRBJ2-5, the V gene TRBV28; possibly TRBD2 for D (6 bases). The sequence was obtained from a woman aged 55-69 years in good health and CMV-seropositive. Input material: PBMCs. The CDR3 sequence is CASSLGGSGEQETQYF. DNA for the CDR3: TGTGCCAGCAGTTTAGGAGGGAGTGGGGAACAAGAGACCCAGTACTTC.